This T cell receptor beta chain was documented in a study of blood T cell repertoires in COVID-19. About the study: Material from acute and convalescent COVID-19 was sourced from the United States, Italy and Spain. T cells, B-cell-depleted T cells, or PBMCs provided the cDNA or gDNA that served as material.

Germline V lookup: CDR1 KGHSH, CDR2 LQKENI. V dropped 2 bases and J dropped 1 base, with 14 bases sitting between them. This CDR3 is 16 amino acids long. In the original analysis: It was from reference gene primer amplification that nucleated cell counts were estimated. Only in-frame clones appear in the TCRdb table, and some are missing; sequencing was by immunoSEQ multiplex PCR. The V and J calls and clone size were taken over from that table, and D and trimming were inferred from the DNA. The table has 430,000 or so clones, over 85% seen once. Seattle researchers signed up patients amid active infection and tracked them longitudinally.

The TCR sequence derives from a man aged 18-30 years with COVID-19, enrolled during active disease. The sequenced material came from peripheral blood. The rearrangement joins TRBV18 to TRBJ1-1, with a tentative D call TRBD1 (5 bases). The CDR3 protein is CASSPGSSQGNTEAFF. The CDR3 nucleotides are TGTGCCAGCTCACCAGGGTCGAGTCAGGGGAACACTGAAGCTTTCTTT.